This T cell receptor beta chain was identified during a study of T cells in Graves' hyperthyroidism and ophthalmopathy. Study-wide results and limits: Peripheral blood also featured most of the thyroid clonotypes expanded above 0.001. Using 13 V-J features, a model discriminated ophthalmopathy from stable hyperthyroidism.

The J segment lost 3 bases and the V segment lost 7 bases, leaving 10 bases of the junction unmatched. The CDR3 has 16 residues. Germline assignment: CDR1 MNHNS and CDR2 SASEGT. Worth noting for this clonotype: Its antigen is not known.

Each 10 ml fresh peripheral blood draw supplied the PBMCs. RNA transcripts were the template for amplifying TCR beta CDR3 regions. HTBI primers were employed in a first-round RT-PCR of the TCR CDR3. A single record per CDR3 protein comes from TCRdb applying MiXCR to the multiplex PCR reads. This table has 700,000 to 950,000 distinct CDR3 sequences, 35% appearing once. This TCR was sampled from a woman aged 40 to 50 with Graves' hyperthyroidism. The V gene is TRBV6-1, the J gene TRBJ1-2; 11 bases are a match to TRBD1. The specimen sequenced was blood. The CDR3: CASIRTGGFDDYGYTF. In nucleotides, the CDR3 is TGTGCCAGCATTCGGACAGGGGGCTTTGATGACTATGGCTACACCTTC.